This TCR beta chain was sequenced in a study of vaccination and CD4 T cells after COVID-19. Treatment meaning: roughly 10-day PBMC culture with coronavirus spike peptide pools or control peptides (ViraFEST assay). It was before the COVID-19 pandemic (2011-2018) that the unexposed donor's CD4+ T cells were collected. Culture of approximately 2 million PBMCs per well took place with about 9.8 IU/ml IL-2 and about 10 ug/ml peptide pools. Negative selection enriched CD4+ T cells from cultures at 9 to 10 days. The Oncomine TCR Beta short-read assay was applied to DNA of cultured CD4+ T cells. Investigators isolated genomic DNA from cultured CD4+ T cells. One entry per CDR3 protein, called by TCRdb with MiXCR from the PCR reads. The top ten clones hold about 13% of a sample with 7,000 to 9,000 distinct CDR3 sequences, 32% of them seen once. Concerning this clonotype itself: What it recognizes is unknown.

Germline V gene data show CDR1 as DFQATT and CDR2 as SNEGSKA (reference sequence). This CDR3 is built from 16 residues. J lost 5 bases, V lost 0 bases, and 9 bases had no gene match. This chain joins TRBV20-1 and TRBJ2-1, with TRBD1 matching 8 bases. This sequence originates from a human donor in good health. Sequencing used CD4+ T cells from blood, cultured in vitro. CDR3 amino acids: CSARDTAGGMDNEQFF. DNA for the CDR3: TGCAGTGCTAGAGATACGGCAGGGGGCATGGACAATGAGCAGTTCTTC.